The next 19 T cell receptor beta chains were all read from a single sample in a study of blood T cell repertoires in COVID-19. Repertoires were generated with immunoSEQ multiplex PCR, while TCRdb's copy carries only in-frame clones and drops some. There are roughly 200,000 clones in the sample; 85% occur only once, and under 20% lies in the top ten. The sequenced sample consisted of PBMCs or T cells enriched from blood (not recorded which). All receptors derive from a middle-aged man who had recovered from COVID-19.

V and J are TRBV12-3 or TRBV12-4 and TRBJ1-1; TRBD1 aligns across 8 bases. CDR3 length equals 13 residues. V gave up 7 bases and J gave up 4 bases; unmatched junction bases: 5. CDR3 in amino acids: CASITTGGTEAFF. The CDR3 nucleotides are TGTGCCAGCATTACCACAGGGGGCACTGAAGCTTTCTTT.

The chain's CDR3 is CASKTSGPNTGELFF. The CDR3 DNA reads TGTGCCAGTAAGACTAGCGGGCCGAACACCGGGGAGCTGTTTTTT. The chain carries TRBV19 and TRBJ2-2, with 10 bases lining up with TRBD2. The CDR3 extends over 15 amino acids. V dropped 7 bases and J dropped 0; count of bases not matched to a gene: 2. CDR1 is LNHDA and CDR2 is SQIVND in the germline V gene (reference sequence).

The CDR3 bases are TGTGCCAGCAGCTTAGGGCCGGTCTATGGCTACACCTTC. It codes for CASSLGPVYGYTF. The chain recombines TRBV13 with TRBJ1-2; D is unclear. The CDR3 consists of 13 residues. V was shortened by 0 bases and J by 4 bases, with 6 bases between the two germline ends. CDR1 is PRHDT and CDR2 is FYEKMQ in the germline V gene (reference sequence). Supplemented by reference TRBV13 and TRBJ1-2, the full variable domain reads AAGVIQSPRHLIKEKRETATLKCYPIPRHDTVYWYQQGPGQDPQFLISFYEKMQSDKGSIPDRFSAQQFSDYHSELNMSSLELGDSALYFCASSLGPVYGYTFGSGTRLTVV.

CDR3 protein: CASGLPYEQYF. The CDR3 DNA reads TGTGCCAGCGGACTTCCCTACGAGCAGTACTTC. The V and J genes are TRBV3-1 (or the pseudogene TRBV3-2) and TRBJ2-7; D may be TRBD2 (5 bases). Germline V gene data show CDR1 as LGHDT and CDR2 as YNNKEL (reference sequence). V dropped 8 bases and J dropped 2 bases, with 7 bases sitting between them. This CDR3 contains 11 residues.

The rearrangement joins TRBV18 to TRBJ2-2; TRBD2 matches at 8 bases. Germline V gene data show CDR1 as KGHSH and CDR2 as LQKENI. Trimming took 1 base from V and 5 from J; bases not matched to a gene: 12. The CDR3 runs 18 residues. The CDR3 loop reads CASSPLPLSGSGTGELFF. The CDR3 DNA reads as TGTGCCAGCTCACCACTCCCCTTAAGCGGGAGCGGTACCGGGGAGCTGTTTTTT.

V usage is TRBV6-5 and J usage is TRBJ2-7; possibly TRBD1 for D (7 bases). Looked up from germline, CDR1 is MNHEY and CDR2 is SVGAGI. The CDR3 runs 14 residues. V lost 2 bases to trimming and J lost 3 bases, with 11 bases between them. This CDR3 is CASSYGRGDYEQYF. CDR3 coding DNA: TGTGCCAGCAGTTACGGCAGGGGGGACTACGAGCAGTACTTC.

CDR3 sequence: CATSRALGLAGSYEQYF. The CDR3 DNA sequence: TGTGCCACCAGCAGAGCCTTGGGACTAGCGGGATCCTACGAGCAGTACTTC. This chain connects TRBV15 to TRBJ2-7; 13 bases line up with TRBD2. With V trimmed by 1 base and J by 1 base, 4 bases remained unmatched. Per germline, CDR1 LNHNV and CDR2 YYDKDF (reference sequence). This CDR3 comprises 17 residues.

The CDR3 is CASSSTASGNTIYF. The CDR3 DNA sequence: TGCGCCAGCAGCTCGACAGCGTCTGGAAACACCATATATTTT. The rearrangement joins TRBV5-1 to TRBJ1-3, with a possible D match to TRBD1 (5 bases). CDR1 is SGHRS, CDR2 YFSETQ, per germline. Trimming shortened V by 3 bases and J by 1 base, and 8 bases separated the two germline ends. The CDR3 spans 14 residues.

This chain connects TRBV5-4 to TRBJ1-4, with 8 bases matching TRBD1. Germline assignment: CDR1 SGHNT and CDR2 YYREEE (reference sequence). V was pared by 4 bases and J by 0 bases, with 5 bases of the junction left unmatched. There are 16 residues in the CDR3. The CDR3 sequence: CASSPQGAATNEKLFF. Written as DNA, the CDR3 is TGTGCCAGCAGCCCTCAGGGGGCTGCAACTAATGAAAAACTGTTTTTT. Filled out from reference TRBV5-4 and TRBJ1-4, the complete variable domain reads ETGVTQSPTHLIKTRGQQVTLRCSSQSGHNTVSWYQQALGQGPQFIFQYYREEENGRGNFPPRFSGLQFPNYSSELNVNALELDDSALYLCASSPQGAATNEKLFFGSGTQLSVL.

This chain joins TRBV7-2 and TRBJ2-6; maybe TRBD2 (6 bases). V was cut by 4 bases and J by 2 bases, with 21 bases left in between. The CDR3 has 19 amino acids. Per germline, CDR1 SGHTA and CDR2 FQGNSA. CDR3 protein: CASSSPRGGGSPGANVLTF. CDR3 nucleotides: TGTGCCAGCAGCTCGCCCCGGGGAGGAGGAAGTCCTGGGGCCAACGTCCTGACTTTC.

The chain joins TRBV12-5 to TRBJ1-5; D not certain. This CDR3 has 19 residues. Germline V gene lookup returns CDR1 LGHNT and CDR2 FRNRAP. Trimming removed 0 bases from V and 0 bases from J, with 18 bases in between. The DNA of the CDR3 is TGTGCTAGTGGTTTGGTAGTCCCGGTCCGCGATTATAGCAATCAGCCCCAGCATTTT. Translated: CASGLVVPVRDYSNQPQHF.

This chain joins TRBV28 and TRBJ2-1; D remains ambiguous. V lost 6 bases and J 8 bases, leaving 11 bases between the germline ends. The CDR3 is made up of 12 amino acids. Germline V lookup: CDR1 MDHEN, CDR2 SYDVKM. In DNA form, the CDR3 reads TGTGCCAGCAGCCCGCGCACAGATGAGCAGTTCTTC. It encodes CASSPRTDEQFF. The entire variable domain, with the rest obtained from reference TRBV28 and TRBJ2-1, is as follows: DVKVTQSSRYLVKRTGEKVFLECVQDMDHENMFWYRQDPGLGLRLIYFSYDVKMKEKGDIPEGYSVSREKKERFSLILESASTNQTSMYLCASSPRTDEQFFGPGTRLTVL.

The genes are TRBV5-1 and TRBJ2-5; perhaps TRBD2 as D (6 bases). This CDR3 region has 15 residues. V dropped 3 bases and J dropped 5 bases, with 17 bases sitting between them. CDR1 and CDR2 (germline): SGHRS, YFSETQ. The CDR3 reads CASSSDPGSWETQYF. CDR3 coding DNA: TGCGCCAGCAGCTCCGATCCCGGGAGTTGGGAGACCCAGTACTTC.

The chain couples TRBV13 to TRBJ2-7; D may be TRBD2 (5 bases). V gave up 5 bases and J gave up 0 bases, with 5 bases separating them. CDR1 and CDR2 from the germline V gene are PRHDT and FYEKMQ (reference sequence). The CDR3 is made up of 12 amino acids. The CDR3 nucleotides are TGTGCCAGCAGCGAGGGCTCCTACGAGCAGTACTTC. Protein: CASSEGSYEQYF.

The rearrangement joins TRBV5-1 to TRBJ1-4, with D possibly being TRBD1 (5 bases). The CDR3 is 14 residues long. The germline V and J ends were trimmed by 2 bases and 7 bases, with 12 bases remaining between them. CDR1 and CDR2 from the germline V gene are SGHRS and YFSETQ. The CDR3 DNA sequence: TGCGCCAGCAGCTTCGCGGGGAGGGGTGAAAAACTGTTTTTT. Translation gives CASSFAGRGEKLFF.

The chain carries TRBV2 and TRBJ1-5, with D perhaps TRBD1 (6 bases). V shed 3 bases and J shed 4 bases, with 10 bases lying between them. This CDR3 has 14 amino acids. Germline V gene lookup returns CDR1 SNHLY and CDR2 FYNNEI. CDR3 residues: CASSEETGNQPQHF. CDR3 sequence (DNA): TGTGCCAGCAGTGAGGAGACAGGAAATCAGCCCCAGCATTTT.

Many counts were recorded for this clone. V usage is TRBV11-2 and J usage is TRBJ2-7; D is perhaps TRBD2 (5 bases). V gave up 0 bases and J gave up 7 bases, with 10 bases separating them. Looked up from germline, CDR1 is SGHAT and CDR2 is FQNNGV. The length of the CDR3 is 13 residues. CDR3: CASSLENSGEQYF. The DNA of the CDR3 is TGTGCCAGCAGCTTAGAGAACTCGGGGGAGCAGTACTTC.

V gene TRBV11-2 combines with J gene TRBJ2-1, with 9 bases matching TRBD1. Germline V gives CDR1 SGHAT, CDR2 FQNNGV. The CDR3 spans 15 residues. V dropped 5 bases and J dropped 8; count of bases not matched to a gene: 10. For the CDR3, the DNA is TGTGCCAGCAGCCCGGTCCCGGGACAGGGCTATGAGCAGTTCTTC. This sequence encodes CASSPVPGQGYEQFF.

The rearrangement links TRBV5-1 to TRBJ2-2; 7 bases are a match to TRBD1. With 0 bases clipped from V and 6 bases from J, the junction kept 11 bases outside the gene matches. Germline CDR1 and CDR2: SGHRS and YFSETQ. The CDR3 is made up of 17 amino acids. The CDR3 DNA reads TGCGCCAGCAGCTTGGGTTTCTTGAGGGGGCCCCCCGGGGAGCTGTTTTTT. This sequence encodes CASSLGFLRGPPGELFF. The full variable domain, in which reference TRBV5-1 and TRBJ2-2 provide the parts outside the CDR3, is KAGVTQTPRYLIKTRGQQVTLSCSPISGHRSVSWYQQTPGQGLQFLFEYFSETQRNKGNFPGRFSGRQFSNSRSEMNVSTLELGDSALYLCASSLGFLRGPPGELFFGEGSRLTVL.